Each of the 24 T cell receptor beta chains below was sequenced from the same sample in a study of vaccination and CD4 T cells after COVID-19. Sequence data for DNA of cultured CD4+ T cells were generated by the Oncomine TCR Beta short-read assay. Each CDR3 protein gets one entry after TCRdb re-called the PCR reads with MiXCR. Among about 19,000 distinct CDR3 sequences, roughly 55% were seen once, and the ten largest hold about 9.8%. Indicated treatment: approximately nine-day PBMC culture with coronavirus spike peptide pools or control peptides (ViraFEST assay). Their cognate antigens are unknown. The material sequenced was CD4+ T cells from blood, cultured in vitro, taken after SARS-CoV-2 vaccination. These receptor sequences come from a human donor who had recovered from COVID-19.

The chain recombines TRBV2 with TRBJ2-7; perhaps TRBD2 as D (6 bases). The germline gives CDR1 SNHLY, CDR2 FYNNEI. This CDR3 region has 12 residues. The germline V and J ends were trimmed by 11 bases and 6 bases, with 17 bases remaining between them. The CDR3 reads CARSWPGGEQYF. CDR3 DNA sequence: TGTGCCCGGAGTTGGCCCGGGGGCGAGCAGTACTTC.

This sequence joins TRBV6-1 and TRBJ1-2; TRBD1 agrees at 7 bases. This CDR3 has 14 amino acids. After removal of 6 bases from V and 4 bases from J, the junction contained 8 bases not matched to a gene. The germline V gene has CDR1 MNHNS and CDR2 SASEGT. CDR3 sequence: CASSPDRRFYGYTF. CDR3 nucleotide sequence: TGTGCCAGCAGCCCGGACAGGCGATTCTATGGCTACACCTTC.

Written as DNA, the CDR3 is TGCAGCGTCGAGACCATGAGGAACTATGGCTACACCTTC. Translation: CSVETMRNYGYTF. The genes are TRBV29-1 and TRBJ1-2; unclear D gene. The CDR3 runs 13 residues. The V gene lost 6 bases and the J gene lost 2 bases, with 13 bases spanning the gap. Germline V gene lookup returns CDR1 SQVTM and CDR2 ANQGSEA.

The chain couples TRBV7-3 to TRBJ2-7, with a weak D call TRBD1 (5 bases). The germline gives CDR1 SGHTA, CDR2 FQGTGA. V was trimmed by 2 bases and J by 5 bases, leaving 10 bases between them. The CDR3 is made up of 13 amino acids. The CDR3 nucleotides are TGTGCCAGCAGCTTAGTTCCAGGGAACGAGCAGTACTTC. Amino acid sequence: CASSLVPGNEQYF.

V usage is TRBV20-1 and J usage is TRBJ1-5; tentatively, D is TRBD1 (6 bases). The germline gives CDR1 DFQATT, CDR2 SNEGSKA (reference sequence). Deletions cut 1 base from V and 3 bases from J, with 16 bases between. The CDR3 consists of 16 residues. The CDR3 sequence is CSARGGAGHSNQPQHF. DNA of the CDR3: TGCAGTGCTAGAGGGGGTGCGGGACACTCCAATCAGCCCCAGCATTTT.

This CDR3 is CASSQEVPGHKNTEAFF. CDR3 coding DNA: TGTGCCAGCAGCCAAGAGGTCCCAGGACATAAGAACACTGAAGCTTTCTTT. V usage is TRBV4-2 and J usage is TRBJ1-1; possible D gene TRBD1, 5 bases. The CDR3 extends over 17 amino acids. The V gene's germline CDR1 is LGHNA and CDR2 YNFKEQ. Trimming removed 0 bases from V and 1 base from J, with 15 bases in between.

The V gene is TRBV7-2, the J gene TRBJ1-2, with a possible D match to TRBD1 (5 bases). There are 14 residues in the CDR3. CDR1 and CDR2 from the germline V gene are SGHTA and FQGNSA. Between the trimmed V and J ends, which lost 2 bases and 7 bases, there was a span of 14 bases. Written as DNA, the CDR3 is TGTGCCAGCAGCTTAACCCTGGGGCAGACTGGCTACACCTTC. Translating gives CASSLTLGQTGYTF.

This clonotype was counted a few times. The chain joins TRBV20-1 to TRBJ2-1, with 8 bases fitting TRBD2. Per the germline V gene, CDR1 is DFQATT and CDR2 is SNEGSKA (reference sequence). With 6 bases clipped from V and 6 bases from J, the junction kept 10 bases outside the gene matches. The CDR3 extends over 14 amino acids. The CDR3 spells CSAETGGPSNEQFF. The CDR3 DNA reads TGCAGTGCAGAAACGGGGGGGCCGAGCAATGAGCAGTTCTTC.

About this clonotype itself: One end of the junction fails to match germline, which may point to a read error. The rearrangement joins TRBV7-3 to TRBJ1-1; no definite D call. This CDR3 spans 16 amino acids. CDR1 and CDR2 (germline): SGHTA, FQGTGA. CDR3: CASSLTIIDGNTEAFF. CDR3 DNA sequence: TGTGCCAGCAGCCTAACCATCATCGACGGAAACACTGAAGCTTTCTTT.

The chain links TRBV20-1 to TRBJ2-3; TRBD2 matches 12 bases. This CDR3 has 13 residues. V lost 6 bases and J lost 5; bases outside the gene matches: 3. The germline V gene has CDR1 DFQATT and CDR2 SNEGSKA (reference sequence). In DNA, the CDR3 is TGCAGTGCACTAGCGGGAGGAGTAGATACGCAGTATTTT. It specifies CSALAGGVDTQYF.

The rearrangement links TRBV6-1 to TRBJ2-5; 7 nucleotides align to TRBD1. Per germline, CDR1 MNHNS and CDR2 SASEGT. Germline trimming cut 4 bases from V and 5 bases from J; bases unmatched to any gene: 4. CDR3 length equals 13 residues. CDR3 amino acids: CASSARGPETQYF. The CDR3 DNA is TGTGCCAGCAGTGCAAGGGGGCCGGAGACCCAGTACTTC.

The CDR3 sequence: CAISEQGSVEQYF. The CDR3 nucleotides are TGTGCCATCAGTGAGCAGGGTTCGGTCGAGCAGTACTTC. The chain employs TRBV10-3 and TRBJ2-7, with a possible D match to TRBD1 (5 bases). Trimming shortened V by 2 bases and J by 6 bases, and 11 bases separated the two germline ends. Per the germline V gene, CDR1 is ENHRY and CDR2 is SYGVKD. This CDR3 is built from 13 residues.

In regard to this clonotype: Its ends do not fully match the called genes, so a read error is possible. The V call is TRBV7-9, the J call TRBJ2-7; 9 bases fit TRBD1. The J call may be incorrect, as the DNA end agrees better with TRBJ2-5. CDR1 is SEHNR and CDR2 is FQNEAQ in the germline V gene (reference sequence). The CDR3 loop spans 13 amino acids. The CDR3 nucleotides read TGCGCCAGCACCCGGGACAGGGTAGAGACCCAGTACTTC. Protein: CASTRDRVETQYF.

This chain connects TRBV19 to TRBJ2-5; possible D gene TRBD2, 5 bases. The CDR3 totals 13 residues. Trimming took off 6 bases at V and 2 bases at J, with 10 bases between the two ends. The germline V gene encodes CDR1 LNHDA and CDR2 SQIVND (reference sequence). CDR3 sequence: CASSKPGQETQYF. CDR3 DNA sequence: TGTGCCAGTAGCAAACCGGGACAAGAGACCCAGTACTTC.

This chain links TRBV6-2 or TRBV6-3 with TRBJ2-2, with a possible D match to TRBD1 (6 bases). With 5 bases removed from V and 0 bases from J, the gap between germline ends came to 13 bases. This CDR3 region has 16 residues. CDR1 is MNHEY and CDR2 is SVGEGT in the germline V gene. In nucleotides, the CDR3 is TGTGCCAGCAGTCCGCCGGACAGACCGAACACCGGGGAGCTGTTTTTT. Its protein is CASSPPDRPNTGELFF.

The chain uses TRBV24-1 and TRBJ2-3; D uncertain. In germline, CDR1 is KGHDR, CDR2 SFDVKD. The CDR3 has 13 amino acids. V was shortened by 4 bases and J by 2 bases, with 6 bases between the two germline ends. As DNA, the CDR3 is TGTGCCACCAGTGAAACCAACACAGATACGCAGTATTTT. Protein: CATSETNTDTQYF.

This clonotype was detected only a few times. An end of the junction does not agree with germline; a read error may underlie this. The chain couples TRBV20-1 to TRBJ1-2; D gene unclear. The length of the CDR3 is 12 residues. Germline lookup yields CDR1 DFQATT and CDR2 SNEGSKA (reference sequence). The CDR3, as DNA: TGCAGTGCGAGAGCAGAGAACTATGGCTACACCTTC. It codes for CSARAENYGYTF.

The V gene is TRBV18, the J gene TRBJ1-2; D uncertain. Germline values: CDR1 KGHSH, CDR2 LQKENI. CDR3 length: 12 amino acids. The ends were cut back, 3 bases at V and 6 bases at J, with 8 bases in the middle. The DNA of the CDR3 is TGTGCCAGCTCACCCAGTCCTAATGGCTACACCTTC. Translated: CASSPSPNGYTF.

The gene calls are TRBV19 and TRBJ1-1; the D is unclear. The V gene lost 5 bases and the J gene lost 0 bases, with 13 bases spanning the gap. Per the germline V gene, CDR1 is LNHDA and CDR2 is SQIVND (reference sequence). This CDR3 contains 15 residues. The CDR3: CASSHAQDVNTEAFF. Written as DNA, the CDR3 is TGTGCCAGTAGTCACGCCCAGGACGTGAACACTGAAGCTTTCTTT.

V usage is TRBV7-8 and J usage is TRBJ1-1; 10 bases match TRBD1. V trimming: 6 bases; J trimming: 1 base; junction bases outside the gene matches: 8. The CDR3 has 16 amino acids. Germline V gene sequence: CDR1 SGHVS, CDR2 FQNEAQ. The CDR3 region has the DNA TGTGCCAGCAGTTTACGGGACAGGGGTTCGAACACTGAAGCTTTCTTT. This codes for CASSLRDRGSNTEAFF.

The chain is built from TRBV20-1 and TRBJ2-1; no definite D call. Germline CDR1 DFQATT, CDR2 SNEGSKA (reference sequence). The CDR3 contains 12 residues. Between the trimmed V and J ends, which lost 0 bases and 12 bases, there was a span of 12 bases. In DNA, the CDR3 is TGCAGTGCTAGAGATCGGGCGGCTGGGCAGTTCTTC. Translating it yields CSARDRAAGQFF.

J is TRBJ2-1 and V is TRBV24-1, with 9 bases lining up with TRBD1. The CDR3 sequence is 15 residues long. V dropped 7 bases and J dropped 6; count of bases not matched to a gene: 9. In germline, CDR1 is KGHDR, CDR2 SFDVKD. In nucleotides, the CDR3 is TGTGCCACCAGAGCACCGGGACAGGGTATCAATGAGCAGTTCTTC. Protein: CATRAPGQGINEQFF.

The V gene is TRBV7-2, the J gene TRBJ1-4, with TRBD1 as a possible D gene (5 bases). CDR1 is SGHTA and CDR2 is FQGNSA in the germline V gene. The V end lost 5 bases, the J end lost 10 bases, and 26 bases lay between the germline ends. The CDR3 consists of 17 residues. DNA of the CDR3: TGTGCCAGCAGCCCGGACCTGGACGGGACTAGGAGAGGAAAACTGTTTTTT. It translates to CASSPDLDGTRRGKLFF.

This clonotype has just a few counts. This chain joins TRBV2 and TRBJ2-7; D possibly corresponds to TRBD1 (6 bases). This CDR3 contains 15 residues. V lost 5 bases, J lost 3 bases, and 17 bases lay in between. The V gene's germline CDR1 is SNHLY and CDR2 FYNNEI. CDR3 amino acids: CASSFEGDGNYEQYF. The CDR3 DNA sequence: TGTGCCAGCAGTTTTGAGGGGGACGGGAACTACGAGCAGTACTTC.